This T cell receptor beta chain was documented in a study of T-cell memory formation after mild COVID-19. Study findings and constraints: Contracting CD4+ clones were located mainly in CM and EM, and CD8+ clones in EMRA. Later expanders leaned CD4+, whereas day 15 to 85 contracting clones were balanced CD4/CD8. What remained unconfirmed was the SARS-CoV-2 specificity of second-wave clones peaking on day 37.

On this clonotype itself: Its target is unknown.

This CDR3 contains 16 residues. Trimming cost V 0 bases and J 6 bases, with 15 bases left between them. Germline values: CDR1 MNHNY, CDR2 SVGAGI (reference sequence). 5'RACE primed from the constant segment yielded TCR alpha and TCR beta cDNA libraries bearing sample barcodes and UMIs. A single record per CDR3 protein comes from TCRdb applying MiXCR to the 5' RACE reads. The sample lists 250,000 to 300,000 distinct CDR3 sequences; around 15% were seen once. This clonotype was sampled from a young man who had mild COVID-19 (a few samples of this study predate the infection). Cell type and time point are not known. This chain connects TRBV6-6 to TRBJ1-5; D possibly corresponds to TRBD1 (6 bases). The specimen was PBMCs or a T cell subset sorted from them (not recorded which). The CDR3 bases are TGTGCCAGCAGTTACTCGATCTCAGGGGCGGGTCAGCCCCAGCATTTT. Translation gives CASSYSISGAGQPQHF.